A single TCR beta chain is shown here with its context. The data belong to a study of blood T cell repertoires in COVID-19. In germline, CDR1 is SNHLY, CDR2 FYNNEI. This CDR3 contains 15 residues. Trimming took 3 bases from V and 8 from J; bases not matched to a gene: 5. Sequencing used immunoSEQ multiplex PCR; TCRdb keeps in-frame clones, though not all of them. The data contain roughly 40,000 clones, roughly 90% of them singletons. The sequenced material came from peripheral blood. This sequence originates from a man between 65 and 85 years old with acute or convalescent COVID-19. The rearrangement uses TRBV2 and TRBJ1-6; 9 nucleotides agree with TRBD1. This CDR3 reads CASSEGQGLHSPLHF. Here the CDR3 DNA reads TGTGCCAGCAGTGAGGGACAGGGATTGCATTCACCCCTCCACTTT.